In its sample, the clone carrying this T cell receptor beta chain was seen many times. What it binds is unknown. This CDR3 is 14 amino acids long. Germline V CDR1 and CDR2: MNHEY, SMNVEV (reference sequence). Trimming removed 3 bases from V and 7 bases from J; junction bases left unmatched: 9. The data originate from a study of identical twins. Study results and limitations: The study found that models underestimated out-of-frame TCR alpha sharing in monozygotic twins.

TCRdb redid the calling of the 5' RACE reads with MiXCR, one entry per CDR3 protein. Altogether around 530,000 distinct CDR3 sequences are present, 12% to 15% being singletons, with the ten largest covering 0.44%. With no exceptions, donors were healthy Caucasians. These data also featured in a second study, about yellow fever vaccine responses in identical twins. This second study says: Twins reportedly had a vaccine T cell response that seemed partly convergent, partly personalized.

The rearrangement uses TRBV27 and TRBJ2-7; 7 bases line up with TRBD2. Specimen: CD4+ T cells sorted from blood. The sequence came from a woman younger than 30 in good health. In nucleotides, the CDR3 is TGTGCCAGCAGTTTTAACGGGGTACTAGCGGAGCAGTACTTC. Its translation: CASSFNGVLAEQYF.